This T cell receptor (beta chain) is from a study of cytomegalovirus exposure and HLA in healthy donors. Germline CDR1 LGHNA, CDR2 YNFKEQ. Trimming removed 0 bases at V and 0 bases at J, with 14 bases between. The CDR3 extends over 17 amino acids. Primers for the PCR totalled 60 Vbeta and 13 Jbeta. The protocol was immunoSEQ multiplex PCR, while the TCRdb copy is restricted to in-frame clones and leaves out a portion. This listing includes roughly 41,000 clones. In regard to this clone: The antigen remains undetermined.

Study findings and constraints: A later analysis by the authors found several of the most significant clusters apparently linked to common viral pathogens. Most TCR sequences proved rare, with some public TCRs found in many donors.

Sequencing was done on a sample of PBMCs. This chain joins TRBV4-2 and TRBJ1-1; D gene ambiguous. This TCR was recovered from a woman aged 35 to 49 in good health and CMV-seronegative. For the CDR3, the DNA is TGTGCCAGCAGCCAAGACCCCGGGAGGGCACTGAACACTGAAGCTTTCTTT. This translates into CASSQDPGRALNTEAFF.